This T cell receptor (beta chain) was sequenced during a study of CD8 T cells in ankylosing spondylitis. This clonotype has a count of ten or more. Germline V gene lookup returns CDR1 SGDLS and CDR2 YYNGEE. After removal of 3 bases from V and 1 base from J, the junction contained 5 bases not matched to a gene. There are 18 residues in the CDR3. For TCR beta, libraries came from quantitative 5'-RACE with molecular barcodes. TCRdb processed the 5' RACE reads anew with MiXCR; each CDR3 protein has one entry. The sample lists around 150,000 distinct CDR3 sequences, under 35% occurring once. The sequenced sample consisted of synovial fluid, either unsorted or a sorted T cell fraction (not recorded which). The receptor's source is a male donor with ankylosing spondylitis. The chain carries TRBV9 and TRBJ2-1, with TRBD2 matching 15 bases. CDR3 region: CASSAGLAGGLSYNEQFF. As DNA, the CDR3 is TGTGCCAGCAGCGCGGGACTAGCGGGAGGCCTGTCCTACAATGAGCAGTTCTTC.